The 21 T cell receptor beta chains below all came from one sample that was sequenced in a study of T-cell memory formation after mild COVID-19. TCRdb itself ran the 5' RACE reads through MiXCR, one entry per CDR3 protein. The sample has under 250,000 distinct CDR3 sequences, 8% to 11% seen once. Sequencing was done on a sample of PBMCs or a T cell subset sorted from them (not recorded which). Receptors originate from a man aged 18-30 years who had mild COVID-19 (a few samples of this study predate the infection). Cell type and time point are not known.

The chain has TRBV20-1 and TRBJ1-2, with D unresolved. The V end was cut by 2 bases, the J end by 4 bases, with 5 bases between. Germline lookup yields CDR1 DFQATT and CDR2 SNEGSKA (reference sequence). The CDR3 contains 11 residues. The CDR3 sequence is CSARHLYGYTF. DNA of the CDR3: TGCAGTGCTAGACATCTCTATGGCTACACCTTC.

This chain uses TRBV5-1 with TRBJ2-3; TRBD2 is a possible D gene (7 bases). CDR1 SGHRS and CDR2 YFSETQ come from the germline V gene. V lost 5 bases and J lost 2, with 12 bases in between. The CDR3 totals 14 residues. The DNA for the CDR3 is TGCGCCAGCAGGGGGGGGCCCCCCACAGATACGCAGTATTTT. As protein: CASRGGPPTDTQYF.

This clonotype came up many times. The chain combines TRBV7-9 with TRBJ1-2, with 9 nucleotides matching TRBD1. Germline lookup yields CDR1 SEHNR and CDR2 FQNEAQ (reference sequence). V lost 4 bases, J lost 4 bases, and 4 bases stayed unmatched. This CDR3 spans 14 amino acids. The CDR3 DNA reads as TGTGCCAGCAGCTCCGACAGGGGGGTCTATGGCTACACCTTC. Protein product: CASSSDRGVYGYTF.

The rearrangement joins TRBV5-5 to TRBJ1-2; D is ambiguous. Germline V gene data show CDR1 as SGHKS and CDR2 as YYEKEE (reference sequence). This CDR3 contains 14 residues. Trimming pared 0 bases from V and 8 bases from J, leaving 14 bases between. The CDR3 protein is CASSLGPLEDGYTF. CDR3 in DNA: TGTGCCAGCAGCTTGGGCCCCCTTGAAGACGGCTACACCTTC.

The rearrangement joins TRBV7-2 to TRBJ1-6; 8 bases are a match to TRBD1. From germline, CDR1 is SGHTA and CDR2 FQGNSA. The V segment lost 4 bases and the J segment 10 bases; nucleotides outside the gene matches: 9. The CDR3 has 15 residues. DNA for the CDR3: TGTGCCAGCAGCTACAGGACAGGGATGGGGTCACCCCTCCACTTT. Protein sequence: CASSYRTGMGSPLHF.

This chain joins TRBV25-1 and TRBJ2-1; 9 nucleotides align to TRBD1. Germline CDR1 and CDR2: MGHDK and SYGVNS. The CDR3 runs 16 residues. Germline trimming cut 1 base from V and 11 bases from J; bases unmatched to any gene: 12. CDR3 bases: TGTGCCAGCAGTGAATGGGGACAGGGCCTGAGCGGGAAGCAGTTCTTC. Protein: CASSEWGQGLSGKQFF.

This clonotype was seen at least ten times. The CDR3 protein is CASRPNLMGPQHF. The CDR3 DNA sequence: TGTGCCAGCAGACCAAACCTGATGGGGCCCCAGCATTTT. The V gene is TRBV6-2 or TRBV6-3, the J gene TRBJ1-5; D gene uncertain. This CDR3 is 13 amino acids long. Deletions cut 6 bases from V and 9 bases from J, with 15 bases between. Looked up from germline, CDR1 is MNHEY and CDR2 is SVGEGT.

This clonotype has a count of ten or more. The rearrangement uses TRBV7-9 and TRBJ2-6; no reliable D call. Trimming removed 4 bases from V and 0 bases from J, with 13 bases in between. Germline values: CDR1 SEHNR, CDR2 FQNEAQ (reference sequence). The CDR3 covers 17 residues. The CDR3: CASSSPGPYSGANVLTF. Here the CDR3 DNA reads TGTGCCAGCAGCTCGCCTGGACCGTACTCTGGGGCCAACGTCCTGACTTTC.

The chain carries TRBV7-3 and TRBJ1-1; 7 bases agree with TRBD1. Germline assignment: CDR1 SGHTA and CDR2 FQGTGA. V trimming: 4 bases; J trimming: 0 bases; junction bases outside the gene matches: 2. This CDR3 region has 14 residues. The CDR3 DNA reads TGTGCCAGCAGCTCAGGGGGGGTGAACACTGAAGCTTTCTTT. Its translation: CASSSGGVNTEAFF.

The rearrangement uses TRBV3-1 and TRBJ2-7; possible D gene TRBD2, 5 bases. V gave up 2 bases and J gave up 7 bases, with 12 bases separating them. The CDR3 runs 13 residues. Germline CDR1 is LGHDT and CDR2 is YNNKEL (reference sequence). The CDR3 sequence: CASSQSPGVEQYV. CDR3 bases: TGTGCCAGCAGCCAAAGTCCCGGGGTGGAGCAGTACGTC.

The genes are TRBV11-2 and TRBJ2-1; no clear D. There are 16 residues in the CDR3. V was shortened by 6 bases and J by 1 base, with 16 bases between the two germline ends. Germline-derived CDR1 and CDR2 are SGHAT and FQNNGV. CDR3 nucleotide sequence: TGTGCCAGCAGGACGTGGGGAAGGGCTTCCTACAATGAGCAGTTCTTC. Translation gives CASRTWGRASYNEQFF.

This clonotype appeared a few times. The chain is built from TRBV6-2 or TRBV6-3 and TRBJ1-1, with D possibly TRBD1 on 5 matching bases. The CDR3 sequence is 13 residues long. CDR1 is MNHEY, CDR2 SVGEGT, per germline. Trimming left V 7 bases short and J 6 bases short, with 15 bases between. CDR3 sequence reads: CASTSGWDSEAFF. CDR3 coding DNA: TGTGCCAGCACCTCCGGATGGGACTCTGAAGCTTTCTTT.

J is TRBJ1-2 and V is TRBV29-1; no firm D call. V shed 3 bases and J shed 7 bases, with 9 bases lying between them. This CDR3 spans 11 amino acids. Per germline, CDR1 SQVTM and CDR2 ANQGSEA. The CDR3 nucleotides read TGCAGCGTTGACGACTCGAGTGGCTACACCTTC. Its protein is CSVDDSSGYTF.

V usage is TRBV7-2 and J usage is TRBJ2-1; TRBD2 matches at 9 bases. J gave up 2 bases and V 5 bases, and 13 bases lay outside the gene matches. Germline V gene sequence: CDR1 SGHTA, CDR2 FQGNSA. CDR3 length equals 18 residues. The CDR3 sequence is CASSQPRAGGLPYNEQFF. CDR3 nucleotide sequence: TGTGCCAGCAGCCAGCCCAGGGCGGGGGGGCTTCCCTACAATGAGCAGTTCTTC.

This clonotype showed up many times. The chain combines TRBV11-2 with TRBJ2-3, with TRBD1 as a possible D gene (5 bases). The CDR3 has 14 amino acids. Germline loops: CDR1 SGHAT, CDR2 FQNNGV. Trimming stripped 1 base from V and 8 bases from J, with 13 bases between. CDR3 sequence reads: CASSLVEGVATQYF. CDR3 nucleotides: TGTGCCAGCAGCTTAGTCGAAGGGGTGGCTACGCAGTATTTT.

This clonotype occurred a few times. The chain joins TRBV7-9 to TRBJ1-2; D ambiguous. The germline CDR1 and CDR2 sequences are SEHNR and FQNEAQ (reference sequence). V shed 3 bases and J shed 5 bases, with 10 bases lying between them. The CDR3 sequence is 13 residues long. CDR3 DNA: TGTGCCAGCAGCTTTTTGGCGGGATATGGCTACACCTTC. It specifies CASSFLAGYGYTF.

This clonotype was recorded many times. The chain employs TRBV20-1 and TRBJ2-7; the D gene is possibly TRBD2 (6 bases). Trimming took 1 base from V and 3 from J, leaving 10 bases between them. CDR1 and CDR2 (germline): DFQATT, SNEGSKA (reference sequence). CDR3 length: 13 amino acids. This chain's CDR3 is CSARGGGRYEQYF. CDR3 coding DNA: TGCAGTGCTAGAGGGGGAGGCCGCTACGAGCAGTACTTC.

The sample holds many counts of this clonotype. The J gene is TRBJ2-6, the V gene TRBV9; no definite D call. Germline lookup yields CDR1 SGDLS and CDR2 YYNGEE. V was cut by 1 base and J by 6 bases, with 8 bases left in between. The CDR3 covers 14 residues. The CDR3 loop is CASSVPPEANVLTF. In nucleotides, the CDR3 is TGTGCCAGCAGCGTACCCCCCGAGGCCAACGTCCTGACTTTC.

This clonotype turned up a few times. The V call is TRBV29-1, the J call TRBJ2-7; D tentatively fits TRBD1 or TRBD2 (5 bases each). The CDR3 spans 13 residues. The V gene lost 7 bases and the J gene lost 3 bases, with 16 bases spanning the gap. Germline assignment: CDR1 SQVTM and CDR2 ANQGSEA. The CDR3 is CSATGAEYYEQYF. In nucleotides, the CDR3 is TGCAGCGCCACCGGGGCGGAATACTACGAGCAGTACTTC.

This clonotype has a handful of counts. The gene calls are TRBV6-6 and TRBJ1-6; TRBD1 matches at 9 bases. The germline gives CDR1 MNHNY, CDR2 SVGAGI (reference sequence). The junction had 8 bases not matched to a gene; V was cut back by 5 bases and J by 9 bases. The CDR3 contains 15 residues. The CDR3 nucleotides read TGTGCCAGCAGTAGGACAGGGGATAATTCTTCACCCCTCCACTTT. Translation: CASSRTGDNSSPLHF.

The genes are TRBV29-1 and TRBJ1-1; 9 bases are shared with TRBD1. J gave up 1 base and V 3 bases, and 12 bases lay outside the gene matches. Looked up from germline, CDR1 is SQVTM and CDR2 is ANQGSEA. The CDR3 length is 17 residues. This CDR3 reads CSVDRHGTGWENTEAFF. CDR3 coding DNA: TGCAGCGTTGATCGTCACGGGACAGGGTGGGAGAACACTGAAGCTTTCTTT.